Following are 20 T cell receptor beta chains from one sample sequenced in a study of CD8+CD57+ T cells in acquired aplastic anemia. Selection for sequencing was limited to patients who had shown CD8+CD57+ cell expansion by flow cytometry. For CDR3 and TCR beta VDJ profiling, genomic DNA was the template used. In TCRdb, the reads were re-called with MiXCR into one record per CDR3 protein. The data hold roughly 250,000 distinct CDR3 sequences, with approximately 79% observed a single time. The specimen was sorted CD4+, CD8+, or CD8+CD57+ T cells (not recorded which) from PBMCs. All receptors come from a human donor with aplastic anemia.

This chain joins TRBV19 and TRBJ2-1; unclear D gene. CDR1 LNHDA and CDR2 SQIVND come from the germline V gene (reference sequence). CDR3 length: 13 amino acids. Deletions cut 4 bases from V and 7 bases from J, with 11 bases between. The CDR3 is CASSTTLSNEQFF. CDR3 nucleotides: TGTGCCAGTAGTACGACACTCAGTAATGAGCAGTTCTTC.

This clonotype is a singleton in its sample. Since no conserved phenylalanine or tryptophan closes the CDR3, a read error is the likely cause. No DNA is shown, since the ends of the CDR3 on it are uncertain; the CDR3 is the one TCRdb lists. The genes are TRBV7-9 and TRBJ2-3. Ends included, the CDR3 has 13 residues. Germline assignment: CDR1 SEHNR and CDR2 FQNEAQ (reference sequence). The CDR3 spells CASSFASAITSSS.

For this clonotype: Its ends do not fully match the called genes, so a read error is possible. This chain joins TRBV7-8 and TRBJ2-7; tentatively, D is TRBD2 (6 bases). The CDR3 sequence is 14 residues long. Per germline, CDR1 SGHVS and CDR2 FQNEAQ. This CDR3 reads CASSLGGESYTQYF. The CDR3 DNA sequence: TGTGCCAGCAGCTTAGGGGGGGAGTCCTATACGCAGTATTTC.

A word on this clonotype: The CDR3 end shows no conserved phenylalanine or tryptophan, and so a read error is likely. The rearrangement uses TRBV7-9 and TRBJ2-3, with 7 bases that match TRBD1. Germline loops: CDR1 SEHNR, CDR2 FQNEAQ (reference sequence). V lost 6 bases and J lost 11; bases outside the gene matches: 11. The CDR3 sequence is 13 residues long. CDR3 loop: CASRLQGRARQYY. DNA for the CDR3: TGTGCCAGCAGGCTACAGGGGAGAGCTCGGCAGTATTAT.

The gene calls are TRBV9 and TRBJ2-7; D may be TRBD2 (6 bases). The CDR3 contains 13 residues. Germline V gene data show CDR1 as SGDLS and CDR2 as YYNGEE. Trimming pared 7 bases from V and 4 bases from J, leaving 15 bases between. The CDR3 spells CASSSLATYEQYF. CDR3 coding DNA: TGTGCCAGCTCCTCACTAGCTACATACGAGCAGTACTTC.

The chain has TRBV11-2 and TRBJ1-2; no clear D. Germline V gene lookup returns CDR1 SGHAT and CDR2 FQNNGV. The V end was cut by 5 bases, the J end by 3 bases, with 7 bases between. The CDR3 spans 12 residues. CDR3 nucleotide sequence: TGTGCCAGCAGCCCAGCCGACTATGGCTACACCTTC. Translating it yields CASSPADYGYTF.

J is TRBJ2-3 and V is TRBV12-5, with a tentative D call TRBD1 (6 bases). Trimming shortened V by 9 bases and J by 0 bases, and 22 bases separated the two germline ends. Germline CDR1 reads LGHNT; CDR2 reads FRNRAP. The length of the CDR3 is 17 residues. CDR3: CASTPGQLDPSTDTQYF. As DNA, the CDR3 is TGTGCTAGCACCCCAGGACAGTTAGACCCTAGCACAGATACGCAGTATTTT.

With regard to this clonotype: Because the CDR3 is missing its conserved closing phenylalanine or tryptophan, this is likely a read error. It is unclear where the CDR3 begins or ends on the DNA, so no DNA is shown, and the CDR3 is as TCRdb lists it. The chain employs TRBV7-9 and TRBJ2-3. The CDR3 adds up to 13 amino acids, both ends counted. The germline V gene encodes CDR1 SEHNR and CDR2 FQNEAQ (reference sequence). CDR3 sequence: CASSVAGSYTANV.

This clonotype was seen once. The V call is TRBV9, the J call TRBJ1-1; D remains unclear. Germline assignment: CDR1 SGDLS and CDR2 YYNGEE. V was shortened by 0 bases and J by 7 bases, with 16 bases between the two germline ends. This CDR3 has 15 residues. CDR3 bases: TGTGCCAGCAGCGTAGATCTGAAAACGCACAATGAAGCTTTCTTT. Protein: CASSVDLKTHNEAFF.

Here the CDR3 reads CASSFEGTRRSDEQFF. Here the CDR3 DNA reads TGCGCCAGCAGCTTTGAAGGGACCCGAAGGAGCGATGAGCAGTTCTTC. This rearrangement joins TRBV5-1 to TRBJ2-1; D tentatively reads TRBD1 or TRBD2 (5 bases each). Germline V gives CDR1 SGHRS, CDR2 YFSETQ. The CDR3 sequence is 16 residues long. Trimming took off 2 bases at V and 8 bases at J, with 20 bases between the two ends. The full variable domain, with the rest looked up from reference TRBV5-1 and TRBJ2-1, is KAGVTQTPRYLIKTRGQQVTLSCSPISGHRSVSWYQQTPGQGLQFLFEYFSETQRNKGNFPGRFSGRQFSNSRSEMNVSTLELGDSALYLCASSFEGTRRSDEQFFGPGTRLTVL.

The genes are TRBV5-5 and TRBJ1-1, with D tentatively TRBD1 (5 bases). CDR1 is SGHKS, CDR2 YYEKEE, per germline (reference sequence). The V gene lost 4 bases and the J gene lost 1 base, with 14 bases spanning the gap. The CDR3 covers 15 residues. CDR3 in DNA: TGTGCCAGCAGCCCCGACAGACCAGGGAACACTGAAGCTTTCTTT. Its translation is CASSPDRPGNTEAFF.

A few counts support this clonotype. The DNA is left out, because the CDR3 cannot be placed on it with certainty; the CDR3 is given as TCRdb lists it. The chain combines TRBV2 with TRBJ2-1; TRBD2 was called by the table and not checked on the DNA. A total of 16 residues make up the CDR3, ends included. Per the germline V gene, CDR1 is SNHLY and CDR2 is FYNNEI. CDR3 protein: CASSLAGGPDTQYFGF.

The gene calls are TRBV20-1 and TRBJ1-1; D is unclear. With 3 bases removed from V and 2 bases from J, the gap between germline ends came to 16 bases. Germline loops: CDR1 DFQATT, CDR2 SNEGSKA (reference sequence). The CDR3 loop spans 15 amino acids. The CDR3 sequence: CSASTGGPDNTEAFF. DNA for the CDR3: TGCAGTGCTAGTACGGGAGGTCCCGATAACACTGAAGCTTTCTTT.

The chain uses TRBV7-8 and TRBJ2-3, with D possibly TRBD2 on 6 matching bases. The V gene's germline CDR1 is SGHVS and CDR2 FQNEAQ. Trimming pared 4 bases from V and 0 bases from J, leaving 20 bases between. The CDR3 spans 18 residues. CDR3 in amino acids: CASSSVAGRSSSTDTQYF. The CDR3 DNA is TGTGCCAGCAGCTCAGTCGCGGGGAGATCTTCTAGCACAGATACGCAGTATTTT. Combining the CDR3 with reference TRBV7-8 and TRBJ2-3 gives the whole variable domain GAGVSQSPRYKVAKRGQDVALRCDPISGHVSLFWYQQALGQGPEFLTYFQNEAQLDKSGLPSDRFFAERPEGSVSTLKIQRTQQEDSAVYLCASSSVAGRSSSTDTQYFGPGTRLTVL.

This clonotype has a handful of counts. The gene calls are TRBV7-3 and TRBJ1-1, with D uncertain. Trimming stripped 5 bases from V and 1 base from J, with 14 bases between. CDR3 length: 15 residues. Germline CDR1 and CDR2: SGHTA and FQGTGA. CDR3 region: CASSGVGRENTEAFF. Here the CDR3 DNA reads TGTGCCAGCAGCGGGGTGGGGAGGGAGAACACTGAAGCTTTCTTT.

The rearrangement links TRBV5-8 to TRBJ1-5, with D hard to call. V lost 3 bases and J lost 3, with 10 bases in between. The CDR3 runs to 14 residues. Per the germline V gene, CDR1 is SGHTS and CDR2 is YDEGEE. The CDR3, as DNA: TGTGCCAGCAGCTATACTAGCGCCAATCAGCCCCAGCATTTT. Its protein is CASSYTSANQPQHF.

Worth noting for this clonotype: One end of the junction is discordant with germline, which a read error may explain. DNA of the CDR3: TGTGCCAGCGGCGACGTCTGCACCGATAAGCAGTATTTT. Translating gives CASGDVCTDKQYF. This chain links TRBV7-2 with TRBJ2-3; D is unclear. This CDR3 region has 13 residues. Per the germline V gene, CDR1 is SGHTA and CDR2 is FQGNSA.

Regarding this clonotype: An end of the junction does not agree with germline; a read error may underlie this. V and J are TRBV15 and TRBJ2-3; D unresolved. This CDR3 has 14 amino acids. The germline V gene has CDR1 LNHNV and CDR2 YYDKDF (reference sequence). The CDR3 reads CANSLGGDHDTQYF. The CDR3 nucleotides read TGTGCCAACAGCTTAGGCGGAGATCACGATACCCAGTACTTT.

This clonotype was seen once. The conserved phenylalanine or tryptophan is not found at the CDR3 terminus, so this likely reflects a read error. The limits of the CDR3 on the DNA are not certain, so only TCRdb's listed CDR3 is given. The rearrangement joins TRBV7-9 to TRBJ2-3. A total of 13 residues make up the CDR3, ends included. Germline V lookup: CDR1 SEHNR, CDR2 FQNEAQ (reference sequence). CDR3: CASGDERTGRHDD.

In regard to this clonotype: The junction departs from the called germline gene at one end, perhaps through a read error. The V call is TRBV7-9, the J call TRBJ1-1; tentative D call: TRBD1 (6 bases). CDR1 SEHNR and CDR2 FQNEAQ come from the germline V gene (reference sequence). This CDR3 region has 14 residues. In nucleotides, the CDR3 is TGTGCCGGACAGCAAGCAGGAGACCCAGCAGAAGCGTCCTTT. Amino acids: CAGQQAGDPAEASF.